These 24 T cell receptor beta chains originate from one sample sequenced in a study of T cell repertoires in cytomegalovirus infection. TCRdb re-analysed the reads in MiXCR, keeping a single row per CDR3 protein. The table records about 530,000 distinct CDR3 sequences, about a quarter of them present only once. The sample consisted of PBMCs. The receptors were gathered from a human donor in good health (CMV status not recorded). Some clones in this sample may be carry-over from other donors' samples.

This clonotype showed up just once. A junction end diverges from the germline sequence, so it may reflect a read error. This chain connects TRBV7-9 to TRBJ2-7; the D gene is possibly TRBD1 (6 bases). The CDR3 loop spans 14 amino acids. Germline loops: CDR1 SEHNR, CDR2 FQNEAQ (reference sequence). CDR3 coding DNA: TGTGCCAGCAGCTCCCGACAGGAATCCTTCGAGCAGTACTTC. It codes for CASSSRQESFEQYF.

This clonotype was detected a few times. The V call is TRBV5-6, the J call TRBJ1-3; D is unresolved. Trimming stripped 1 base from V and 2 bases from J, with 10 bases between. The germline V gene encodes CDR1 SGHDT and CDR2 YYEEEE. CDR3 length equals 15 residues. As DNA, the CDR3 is TGTGCCAGCAGCTTGAGGCCGGCCGCTGGAAACACCATATATTTT. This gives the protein CASSLRPAAGNTIYF.

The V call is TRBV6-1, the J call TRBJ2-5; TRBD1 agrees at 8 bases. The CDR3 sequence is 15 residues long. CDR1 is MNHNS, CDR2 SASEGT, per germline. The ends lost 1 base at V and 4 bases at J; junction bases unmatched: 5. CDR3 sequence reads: CASSEGQGYLETQYF. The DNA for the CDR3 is TGTGCCAGCAGTGAAGGACAGGGGTATTTAGAGACCCAGTACTTC.

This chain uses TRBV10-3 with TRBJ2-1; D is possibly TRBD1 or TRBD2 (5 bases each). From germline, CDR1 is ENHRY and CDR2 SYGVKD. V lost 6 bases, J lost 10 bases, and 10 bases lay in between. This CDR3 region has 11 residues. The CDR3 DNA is TGTGCCATCAGGGGGGTCTACGAGCAGTTCTTC. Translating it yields CAIRGVYEQFF.

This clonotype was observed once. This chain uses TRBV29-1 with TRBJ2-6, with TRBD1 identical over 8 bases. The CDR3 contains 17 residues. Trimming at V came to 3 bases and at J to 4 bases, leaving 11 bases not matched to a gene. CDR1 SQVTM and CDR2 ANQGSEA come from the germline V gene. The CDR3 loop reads CSVEDREVVLGANVLTF. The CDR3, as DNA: TGCAGCGTTGAGGACAGGGAGGTCGTTTTAGGGGCCAACGTCCTGACTTTC.

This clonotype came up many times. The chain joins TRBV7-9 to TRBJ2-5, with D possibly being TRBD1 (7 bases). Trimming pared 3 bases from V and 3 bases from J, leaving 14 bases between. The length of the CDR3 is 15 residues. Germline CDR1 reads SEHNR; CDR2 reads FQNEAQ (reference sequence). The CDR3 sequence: CASSFPTGRKETQYF. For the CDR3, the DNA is TGTGCCAGCAGCTTCCCGACAGGGAGGAAAGAGACCCAGTACTTC.

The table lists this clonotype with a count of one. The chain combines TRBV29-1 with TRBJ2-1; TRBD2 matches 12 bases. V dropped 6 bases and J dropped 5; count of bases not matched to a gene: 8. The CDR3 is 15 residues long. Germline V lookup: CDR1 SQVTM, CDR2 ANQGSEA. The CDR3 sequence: CSVVQGLAGDNEQFF. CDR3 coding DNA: TGCAGCGTCGTGCAGGGACTAGCGGGCGACAATGAGCAGTTCTTC.

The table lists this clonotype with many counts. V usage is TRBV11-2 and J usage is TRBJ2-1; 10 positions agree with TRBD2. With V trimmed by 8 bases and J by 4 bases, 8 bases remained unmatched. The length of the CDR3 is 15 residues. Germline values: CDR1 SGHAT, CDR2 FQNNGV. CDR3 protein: CASGPLAGNYNEQFF. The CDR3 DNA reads TGTGCCAGCGGACCACTAGCGGGGAATTACAATGAGCAGTTCTTC.

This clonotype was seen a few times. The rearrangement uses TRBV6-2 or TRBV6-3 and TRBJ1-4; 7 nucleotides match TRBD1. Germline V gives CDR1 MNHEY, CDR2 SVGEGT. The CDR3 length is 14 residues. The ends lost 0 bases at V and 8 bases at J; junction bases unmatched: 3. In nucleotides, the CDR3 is TGTGCCAGCAGTTACTCCGGGACAGTCGAAAAACTGTTTTTT. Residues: CASSYSGTVEKLFF.

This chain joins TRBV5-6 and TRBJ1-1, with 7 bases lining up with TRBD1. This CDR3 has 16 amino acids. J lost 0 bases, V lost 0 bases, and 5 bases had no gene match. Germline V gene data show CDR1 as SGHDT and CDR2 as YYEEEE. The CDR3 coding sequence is TGTGCCAGCAGCTTGGCCGGCAGGGGGTTGAACACTGAAGCTTTCTTT. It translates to CASSLAGRGLNTEAFF.

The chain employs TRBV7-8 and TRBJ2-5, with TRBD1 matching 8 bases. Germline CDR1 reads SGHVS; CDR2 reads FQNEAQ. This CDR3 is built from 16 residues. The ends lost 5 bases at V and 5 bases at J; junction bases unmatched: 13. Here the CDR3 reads CASSALTGDRRETQYF. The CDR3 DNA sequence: TGTGCCAGCAGCGCCCTGACAGGGGATCGTAGGGAGACCCAGTACTTC.

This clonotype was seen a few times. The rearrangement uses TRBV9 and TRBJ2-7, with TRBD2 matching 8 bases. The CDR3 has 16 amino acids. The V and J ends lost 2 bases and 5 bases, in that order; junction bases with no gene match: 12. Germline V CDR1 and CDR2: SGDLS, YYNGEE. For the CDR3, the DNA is TGTGCCAGCAGCGTCGATCCGGGACTAGATGGAGACGAGCAGTACTTC. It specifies CASSVDPGLDGDEQYF.

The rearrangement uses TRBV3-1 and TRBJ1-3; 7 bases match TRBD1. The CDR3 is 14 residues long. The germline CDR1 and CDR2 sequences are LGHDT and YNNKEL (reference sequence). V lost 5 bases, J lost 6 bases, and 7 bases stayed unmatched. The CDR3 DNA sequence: TGTGCCAGCAGCACCCGACAGGGTTTAAACACCATATATTTT. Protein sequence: CASSTRQGLNTIYF.

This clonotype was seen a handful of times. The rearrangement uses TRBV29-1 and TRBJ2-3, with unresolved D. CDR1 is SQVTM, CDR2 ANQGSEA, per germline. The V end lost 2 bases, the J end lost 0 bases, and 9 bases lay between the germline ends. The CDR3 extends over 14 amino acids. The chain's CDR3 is CSVENVGSTDTQYF. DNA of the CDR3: TGCAGCGTTGAAAATGTGGGAAGCACAGATACGCAGTATTTT.

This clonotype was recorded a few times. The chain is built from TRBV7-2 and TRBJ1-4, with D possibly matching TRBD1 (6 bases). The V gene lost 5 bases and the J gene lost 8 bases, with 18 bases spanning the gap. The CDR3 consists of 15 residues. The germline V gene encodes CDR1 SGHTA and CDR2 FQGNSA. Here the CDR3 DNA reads TGTGCCAGCAGCACCAATACAGGGTTAAGCGAAAAACTGTTTTTT. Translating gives CASSTNTGLSEKLFF.

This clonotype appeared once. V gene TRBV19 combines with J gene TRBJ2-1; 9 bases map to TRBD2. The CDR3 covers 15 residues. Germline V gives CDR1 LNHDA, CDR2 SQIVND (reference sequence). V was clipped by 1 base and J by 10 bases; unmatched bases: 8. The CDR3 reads CASSIVEAGGREQFF. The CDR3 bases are TGTGCCAGTAGTATAGTAGAAGCGGGAGGACGCGAGCAGTTCTTC.

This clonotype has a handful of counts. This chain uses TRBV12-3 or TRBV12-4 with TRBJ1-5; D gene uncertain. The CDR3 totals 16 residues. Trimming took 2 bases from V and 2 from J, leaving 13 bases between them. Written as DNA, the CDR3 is TGTGCCAGCAGTTTACGGGGTAATGGTGGCAATCAGCCCCAGCATTTT. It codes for CASSLRGNGGNQPQHF.

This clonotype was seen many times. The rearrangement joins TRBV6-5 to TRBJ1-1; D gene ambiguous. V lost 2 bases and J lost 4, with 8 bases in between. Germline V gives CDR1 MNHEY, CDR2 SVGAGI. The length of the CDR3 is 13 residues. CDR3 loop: CASSYPGFTEAFF. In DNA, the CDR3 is TGTGCCAGCAGTTACCCGGGGTTCACTGAAGCTTTCTTT.

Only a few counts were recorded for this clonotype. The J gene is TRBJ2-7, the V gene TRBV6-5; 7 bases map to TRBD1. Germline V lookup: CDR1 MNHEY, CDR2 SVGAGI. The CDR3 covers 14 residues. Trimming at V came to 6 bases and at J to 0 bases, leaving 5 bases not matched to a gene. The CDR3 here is CASRRQGNSYEQYV. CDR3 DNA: TGTGCCAGCAGAAGACAGGGAAACTCCTACGAGCAGTACGTC.

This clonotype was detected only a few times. This chain's CDR3 is CAISESGLGNNEQFF. The CDR3 DNA follows: TGTGCCATCAGTGAGTCGGGACTAGGGAACAATGAGCAGTTCTTC. The chain is built from TRBV10-3 and TRBJ2-1, with 8 nucleotides matching TRBD2. Germline lookup yields CDR1 ENHRY and CDR2 SYGVKD. This CDR3 has 15 residues. V shed 0 bases and J 5 bases; nucleotides not matched to a gene: 3.

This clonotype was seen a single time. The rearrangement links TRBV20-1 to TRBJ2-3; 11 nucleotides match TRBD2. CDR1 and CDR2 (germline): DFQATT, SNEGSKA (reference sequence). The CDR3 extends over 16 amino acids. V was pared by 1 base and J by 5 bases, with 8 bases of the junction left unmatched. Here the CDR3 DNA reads TGCAGTGCTAGAGTTTTTAGCGGGAGGGCCTTAGATACGCAGTATTTT. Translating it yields CSARVFSGRALDTQYF.

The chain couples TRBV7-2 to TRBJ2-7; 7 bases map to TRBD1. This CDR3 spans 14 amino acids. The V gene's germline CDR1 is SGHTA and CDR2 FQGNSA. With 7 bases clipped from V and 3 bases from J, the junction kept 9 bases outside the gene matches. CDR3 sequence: CASNSGTALYEQYF. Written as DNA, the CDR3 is TGTGCCAGCAACTCCGGGACAGCCCTCTACGAGCAGTACTTC.

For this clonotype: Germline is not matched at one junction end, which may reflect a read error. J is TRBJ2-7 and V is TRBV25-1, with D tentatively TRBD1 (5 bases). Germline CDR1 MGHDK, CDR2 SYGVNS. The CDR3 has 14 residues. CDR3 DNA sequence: TGTGCCAGCAGTCACAGGTTCCCAACGTACGGGCAGTACTTC. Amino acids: CASSHRFPTYGQYF.

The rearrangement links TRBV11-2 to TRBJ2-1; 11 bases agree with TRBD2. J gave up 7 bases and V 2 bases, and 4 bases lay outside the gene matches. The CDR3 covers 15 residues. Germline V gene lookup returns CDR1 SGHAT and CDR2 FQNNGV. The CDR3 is CASSLTSGRRNEQFF. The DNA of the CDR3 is TGTGCCAGCAGCTTAACTAGCGGGAGAAGGAATGAGCAGTTCTTC.